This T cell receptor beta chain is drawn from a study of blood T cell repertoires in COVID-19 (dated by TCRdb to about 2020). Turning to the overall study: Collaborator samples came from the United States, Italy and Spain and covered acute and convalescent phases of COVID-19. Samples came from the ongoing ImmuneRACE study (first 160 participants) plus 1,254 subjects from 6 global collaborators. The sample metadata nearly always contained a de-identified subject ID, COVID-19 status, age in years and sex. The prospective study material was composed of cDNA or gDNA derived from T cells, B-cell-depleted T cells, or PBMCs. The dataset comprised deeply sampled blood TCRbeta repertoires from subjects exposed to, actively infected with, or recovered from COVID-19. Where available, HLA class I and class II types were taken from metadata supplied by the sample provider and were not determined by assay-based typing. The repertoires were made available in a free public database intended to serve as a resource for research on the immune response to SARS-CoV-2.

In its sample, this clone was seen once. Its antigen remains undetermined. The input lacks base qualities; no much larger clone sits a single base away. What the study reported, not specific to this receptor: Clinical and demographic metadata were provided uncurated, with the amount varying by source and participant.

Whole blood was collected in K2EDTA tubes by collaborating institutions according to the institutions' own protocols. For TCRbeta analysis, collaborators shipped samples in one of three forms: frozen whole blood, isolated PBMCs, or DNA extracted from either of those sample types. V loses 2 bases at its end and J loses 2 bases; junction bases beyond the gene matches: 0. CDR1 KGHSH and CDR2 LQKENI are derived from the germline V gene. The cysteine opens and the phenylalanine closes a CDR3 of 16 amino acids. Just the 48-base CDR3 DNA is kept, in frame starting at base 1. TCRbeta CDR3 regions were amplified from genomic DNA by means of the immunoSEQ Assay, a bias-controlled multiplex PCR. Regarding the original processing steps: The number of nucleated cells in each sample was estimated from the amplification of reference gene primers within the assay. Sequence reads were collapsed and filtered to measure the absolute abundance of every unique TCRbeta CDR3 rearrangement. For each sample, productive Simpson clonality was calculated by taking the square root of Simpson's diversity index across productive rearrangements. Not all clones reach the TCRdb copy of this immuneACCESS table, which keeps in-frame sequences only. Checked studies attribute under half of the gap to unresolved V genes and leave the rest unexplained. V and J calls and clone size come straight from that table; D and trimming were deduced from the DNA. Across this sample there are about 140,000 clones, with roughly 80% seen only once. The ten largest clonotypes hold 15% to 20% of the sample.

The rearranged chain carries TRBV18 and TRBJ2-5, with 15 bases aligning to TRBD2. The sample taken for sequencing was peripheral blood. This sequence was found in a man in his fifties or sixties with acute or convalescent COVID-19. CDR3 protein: CASSPGLAGGQETQYF. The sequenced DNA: TGTGCCAGCTCACCAGGACTAGCGGGGGGGCAAGAGACCCAGTACTTC.